This entry concerns a single TCR beta chain. TCRdb's copy holds only in-frame clones and misses some; the assay was immunoSEQ multiplex PCR. Of about 79,000 clones listed, about 90% are singletons. The source of the sample is a study of technical replicates of blood from a handful of donors. Trimming took 3 bases from V and 8 from J, leaving 17 bases between them. CDR1 and CDR2 from the germline V gene are MGHDK and SYGVNS. The CDR3 is 15 amino acids. The V and J genes are TRBV25-1 and TRBJ2-1; possible D gene TRBD1, 6 bases. The source is a human donor in good health. Some clones in this sample may be carry-over from other donors' samples. Sequences were obtained from T cells isolated from PBMCs. CDR3 residues: CASSEGALMPDEQFF. DNA of the CDR3: TGTGCCAGCAGTGAGGGGGCCCTGATGCCGGATGAGCAGTTCTTC.